A selection of T cell receptor beta chains follows, all from one sample in a study of blood T cell repertoires in COVID-19. The repertoire was sequenced with immunoSEQ multiplex PCR; TCRdb's copy has only in-frame clones and lacks some. The sample shows over 150,000 clones, around 83% of them seen only once. Sequencing was carried out using peripheral blood. The receptors originated from a man aged 35 to 55 with acute or convalescent COVID-19. Both conserved end residues are part of each CDR3. The D gene is left open where the match is weak. Clone size is not always given. Where it is, it says once, few, many or a class for expanded clones.

J	D	size	V	CDR3	DNA
TRBJ1-5	.	.	TRBV19	CATSDRLPAGNQPQHF	TGTGCCACCTCGGACAGACTACCCGCGGGCAATCAGCCCCAGCATTTT
TRBJ2-1	.	.	TRBV19	CASSINRQNEQFF	TGTGCCAGTAGTATAAACCGACAGAATGAGCAGTTCTTC
TRBJ1-5	TRBD1	.	TRBV6-2/TRBV6-3	CASSYSSGGQPQHF	TGTGCCAGCAGTTACTCATCAGGGGGTCAGCCCCAGCATTTT
TRBJ1-1	.	.	TRBV4-2	CASSQGQLNVVKNTEAFF	TGTGCCAGCAGCCAAGGGCAATTAAATGTGGTTAAGAACACTGAAGCTTTCTTT
TRBJ1-2	.	.	TRBV24-1	CATSGSDRTDYGYTF	TGTGCCACCAGTGGTAGCGACAGGACTGACTATGGCTACACCTTC
TRBJ2-1	TRBD2	.	TRBV9	CASSVARLAEGNEQFF	TGTGCCAGCAGCGTAGCTCGACTAGCGGAAGGTAATGAGCAGTTCTTC
TRBJ1-1	TRBD1	.	TRBV18	CASSPSQGGATEAFF	TGTGCCAGCTCACCGTCACAGGGGGGAGCCACTGAAGCTTTCTTT
TRBJ1-2	.	.	TRBV4-2	CASSQAFGQIANYGYTF	TGTGCCAGCAGCCAAGCCTTCGGACAGATAGCTAACTATGGCTACACCTTC
TRBJ2-1	TRBD2	.	TRBV10-2	CASSEFSGGRNEQFF	TGCGCCAGCAGTGAGTTTAGCGGGGGAAGGAATGAGCAGTTCTTC
TRBJ2-1	.	.	TRBV4-2	CASSQGGTTRGDEQFF	TGTGCCAGCAGCCAAGGTGGGACGACTAGAGGCGATGAGCAGTTCTTC
TRBJ2-2	TRBD1	.	TRBV27	CASSFSGTGNTGELFF	TGTGCCAGCAGTTTTTCCGGGACAGGGAACACCGGGGAGCTGTTTTTT
TRBJ2-2	.	.	TRBV7-2	CASSLAGSGELFF	TGTGCCAGCAGCTTAGCGGGGAGCGGGGAGCTGTTTTTT
TRBJ1-2	.	.	TRBV24-1	CATSDSRRKDYGYTF	TGTGCCACCAGTGATAGTAGGAGAAAGGACTATGGCTACACCTTC
TRBJ1-5	.	.	TRBV4-2	CASSQTFQGYQPQHF	TGTGCCAGCAGCCAAACCTTTCAGGGGTATCAGCCCCAGCATTTT
TRBJ1-1	TRBD1	.	TRBV2	CASGQQGAISAEAFF	TGTGCCAGCGGGCAACAGGGGGCAATTAGCGCTGAAGCTTTCTTT
TRBJ1-5	.	.	TRBV6-5	CASRRSSANQPQHF	TGTGCCAGCAGACGGAGTAGCGCCAATCAGCCCCAGCATTTT
TRBJ1-2	TRBD1	.	TRBV28	CASRETGTGTLYGYTF	TGTGCCAGCAGGGAGACCGGGACAGGGACACTCTATGGCTACACCTTC
TRBJ2-7	.	.	TRBV28	CASRTDGSRTYEQYF	TGTGCCAGCAGGACCGACGGAAGCAGGACCTACGAGCAGTACTTC
TRBJ1-4	.	.	TRBV18	CASSPQSGDNEKLFF	TGTGCCAGCTCACCACAATCGGGGGATAATGAAAAACTGTTTTTT
TRBJ1-1	.	.	TRBV15	CATSRDEGTPTRRAFF	TGTGCCACCAGCAGAGATGAGGGCACCCCAACCCGAAGGGCTTTCTTT
TRBJ2-7	TRBD1	.	TRBV6-2/TRBV6-3	CASSYSGTGGREQYF	TGTGCCAGCAGTTACTCTGGGACAGGGGGACGCGAGCAGTACTTC
TRBJ2-3	TRBD1	.	TRBV29-1	CSVGQVITDTQYF	TGCAGCGTAGGACAGGTGATAACAGATACGCAGTATTTT
TRBJ2-7	TRBD1	.	TRBV5-1	CASSPDRGYYEQYF	TGCGCCAGCAGTCCCGACAGGGGGTACTACGAGCAGTACTTC
TRBJ1-1	.	.	TRBV7-8	CASSLPMGLVNTEAFF	TGTGCCAGCAGCTTGCCTATGGGACTCGTAAACACTGAAGCTTTCTTT
TRBJ1-1	TRBD1	once	TRBV5-4	CASSWEGQGRTEAFF	TGTGCCAGCAGCTGGGAGGGACAGGGGAGGACTGAAGCTTTCTTT
TRBJ2-2	.	.	TRBV11-2	CASSLGTRGTGELFF	TGTGCCAGCAGCTTAGGAACCCGCGGGACCGGGGAGCTGTTTTTT
TRBJ2-7	.	.	TRBV2	CASSEERGGQEQYF	TGTGCCAGCAGTGAAGAAAGGGGGGGCCAAGAGCAGTACTTC
TRBJ2-7	.	.	TRBV4-1	CANSQDMGTFYEQYF	TGCGCCAACAGCCAAGATATGGGGACTTTCTACGAGCAGTACTTC
TRBJ2-5	.	.	TRBV6-2/TRBV6-3	CASSSTGQRAQYF	TGTGCCAGCAGTTCCACAGGGCAAAGGGCCCAGTACTTC
TRBJ2-7	TRBD1	.	TRBV5-6	CASSLYDRAYEQYF	TGTGCCAGCAGCTTGTATGACAGGGCCTACGAGCAGTACTTC
TRBJ2-1	TRBD2	.	TRBV5-3	CARSLKGGGPASYNEQFF	TGTGCCAGAAGCTTGAAGGGCGGGGGGCCCGCCTCCTACAATGAGCAGTTCTTC
TRBJ1-5	.	.	TRBV19	CASSTRAGDVQPQHF	TGTGCCAGTAGTACTAGGGCAGGGGATGTACAGCCCCAGCATTTT
TRBJ2-7	TRBD1	.	TRBV7-3	CASSSGTGGGEQYF	TGTGCCAGCAGTTCCGGGACAGGGGGCGGCGAGCAGTACTTC
TRBJ2-7	TRBD2	many	TRBV6-6	CASSPRTSGGDRSYEQYF	TGTGCCAGCAGTCCGCGGACTAGCGGGGGGGATAGGTCCTACGAGCAGTACTTC
TRBJ1-1	TRBD1	few	TRBV2	CASEGTVNTEAFF	TGTGCCAGCGAGGGGACAGTGAACACTGAAGCTTTCTTT
TRBJ2-1	.	.	TRBV3-1/TRBV3-2	CASSQTGEQFF	TGTGCCAGCAGCCAGACCGGGGAGCAGTTCTTC
TRBJ2-7	TRBD1	.	TRBV30	CAWGQDSYEQYF	TGTGCCTGGGGACAGGACTCCTACGAGCAGTACTTC
TRBJ1-3	.	.	TRBV19	CASSIKDSVSGNTIYF	TGTGCCAGTAGTATTAAGGACAGCGTCTCTGGAAACACCATATATTTT
TRBJ2-7	.	.	TRBV15	CATSRAGAAFYEQYF	TGTGCCACCAGCAGAGCAGGGGCGGCCTTCTACGAGCAGTACTTC
TRBJ1-4	.	.	TRBV7-9	CASTIGVGQGREKLFF	TGTGCCAGCACCATAGGAGTGGGGCAGGGCCGGGAAAAACTGTTTTTT
TRBJ1-1	TRBD1	.	TRBV19	CASAIRGFGTEAFF	TGTGCCAGTGCTATCAGGGGGTTCGGGACTGAAGCTTTCTTT
TRBJ1-6	TRBD1	.	TRBV9	CASSHPRGQVNNSPLHF	TGTGCCAGCAGTCACCCCCGCGGACAGGTTAATAATTCACCCCTCCACTTT
TRBJ1-6	.	.	TRBV5-4	CASSPTPTAGSPLHF	TGTGCCAGCAGCCCCACTCCGACAGCCGGCTCACCCCTCCACTTT
TRBJ1-5	.	.	TRBV18	CASSPWASNQPQHF	TGTGCCAGCTCACCTTGGGCTAGCAATCAGCCCCAGCATTTT
TRBJ1-2	.	.	TRBV10-3	CAISESNPKPRGYTF	TGTGCCATCAGTGAGTCGAACCCCAAACCGCGTGGCTACACCTTC